This TCR beta chain was profiled in a study of blood T cell repertoires in COVID-19. Overall study context: Samples of COVID-19 (acute and convalescent) were obtained from the United States, Italy and Spain. From T cells, B-cell-depleted T cells, or PBMCs came the material, which was cDNA or gDNA.

CDR1 is SGHRS, CDR2 YFSETQ, per germline. CDR3 length: 16 amino acids. Losses at the gene ends were 2 bases for V and 8 bases for J; bases not matched to a gene: 7. Per the study methods: Reference gene primer amplification in the assay estimated nucleated cell counts. Profiled with immunoSEQ multiplex PCR; TCRdb holds only in-frame clones, not every one. The V and J calls and clone size were taken over from that table, and D and trimming were inferred from the DNA. Found here are roughly 77,000 clones, approximately 90% of them singletons; the top ten hold about 4.5%. The receptor was isolated from a man aged 50 to 60 with active COVID-19. The chain carries TRBV5-1 and TRBJ2-1, with TRBD2 matching over 13 bases. The sample taken for sequencing was peripheral blood. The CDR3, as DNA: TGCGCCAGCAGCTTCACCGGACTAGCGGGAGTGGATGAGCAGTTCTTC. It is translated as CASSFTGLAGVDEQFF.